Following are 2 T cell receptor beta chains from one sample sequenced in a study of human T cells and chemical hapten exposure. Time point denoted: healthy volunteer bleed at 6 weeks. Blood, whole and unfractionated, served as the source for total RNA extraction. TCRdb fed the RACE reads into MiXCR, producing one record per CDR3 protein. The sample includes about 77,000 distinct CDR3 sequences, 8.5% to 9.5% of them seen just once. The sample was whole blood. The receptors stem from a female donor in good health. Some clones in this sample may be carry-over from other donors' samples.

This clonotype was recorded a few times. J is TRBJ1-5 and V is TRBV18, with 7 positions matching TRBD1. Germline V gene lookup returns CDR1 KGHSH and CDR2 LQKENI. The V gene end was trimmed by 5 bases and the J gene end by 0 bases; junction bases not matched to a gene: 4. The CDR3 totals 15 residues. The CDR3 reads CASSEGAHSNQPQHF. The CDR3 DNA follows: TGTGCCAGCTCAGAGGGGGCACATAGCAATCAGCCCCAGCATTTT.

This clonotype was observed at least ten times. The V gene is TRBV12-3 or TRBV12-4, the J gene TRBJ1-1; 9 positions agree with TRBD1. The J segment lost 4 bases and the V segment lost 5 bases, leaving 11 bases of the junction unmatched. The CDR3 extends over 16 amino acids. Here the CDR3 DNA reads TGTGCCAGCAGTCGGGACAGGGTCATGGGGATCACTGAAGCTTTCTTT. Translation gives CASSRDRVMGITEAFF.